The 30 T cell receptor beta chains listed next were all sequenced from one sample in a study of cytomegalovirus exposure and HLA in healthy donors. Researchers ran the PCR with 60 Vbeta and 13 Jbeta primers. Generated by immunoSEQ multiplex PCR, the TCRdb table keeps only in-frame clones and is missing some. The profile shows over 100,000 clones, 70% to 85% of them singletons. Material for sequencing was PBMCs. Receptor source: a man between 35 and 55 years old in good health and CMV-seropositive.

This clone was seen only a few times. The chain joins TRBV28 to TRBJ2-5; 11 nucleotides agree with TRBD2. Trimming cost V 5 bases and J 5 bases; bases outside gene matches: 7. The CDR3 is 15 amino acids. Germline V lookup: CDR1 MDHEN, CDR2 SYDVKM. CDR3 sequence reads: CASSPSSGGMETQYF. In DNA, the CDR3 is TGTGCCAGCAGTCCCTCTAGCGGGGGGATGGAGACCCAGTACTTC.

The CDR3 nucleotides read TGTGCCAGCAGTCCTCCAGGGCCCTTAGAGAATTATGGCTACACCTTC. This translates into CASSPPGPLENYGYTF. The V gene is TRBV28, the J gene TRBJ1-2, with D possibly being TRBD1 (5 bases). This CDR3 comprises 16 residues. Trimming pared 5 bases from V and 5 bases from J, leaving 21 bases between. Per germline, CDR1 MDHEN and CDR2 SYDVKM.

This clone was seen a few times. The J gene is TRBJ2-7, the V gene TRBV6-1; TRBD2 is a possible D gene (6 bases). Germline values: CDR1 MNHNS, CDR2 SASEGT. The CDR3 extends over 12 amino acids. The germline V and J ends were trimmed by 8 bases and 2 bases, with 10 bases remaining between them. As DNA, the CDR3 is TGTGCCAGCGGGGAGGCCCCCTACGAGCAGTACTTC. As protein: CASGEAPYEQYF.

The genes are TRBV19 and TRBJ1-5, with a possible D match to TRBD1 (6 bases). Germline V gives CDR1 LNHDA, CDR2 SQIVND (reference sequence). CDR3 length: 15 residues. Trimming removed 2 bases at V and 1 base at J, with 9 bases between. The DNA for the CDR3 is TGTGCCAGTAGTATAAGGACAGTAAGCAATCAGCCCCAGCATTTT. Protein: CASSIRTVSNQPQHF.

This chain connects TRBV7-9 to TRBJ1-3, with a possible D match to TRBD1 (5 bases). This CDR3 has 15 residues. V was shortened by 1 base and J by 11 bases, with 18 bases between the two germline ends. CDR1 is SEHNR, CDR2 FQNEAQ, per germline (reference sequence). CDR3 protein: CASSLETHSGASIYF. The CDR3 DNA follows: TGTGCCAGCAGCTTAGAAACCCACAGCGGGGCGTCCATATATTTT.

The chain is built from TRBV7-3 and TRBJ1-1, with D perhaps matching TRBD1 (6 bases). Trimming cost V 5 bases and J 4 bases, with 17 bases left between them. The CDR3 totals 15 residues. The germline CDR1 and CDR2 sequences are SGHTA and FQGTGA. The CDR3 nucleotides read TGTGCCAGCAGCCCAGTCCCAGGGGTCGGCACTGAAGCTTTCTTT. The encoded protein is CASSPVPGVGTEAFF.

In DNA form, the CDR3 reads TGTGCCAGCAGCTTAAGGACTAGCGGGGGTGTGTCTAGCACAGATACGCAGTATTTT. It translates to CASSLRTSGGVSSTDTQYF. V and J are TRBV7-2 and TRBJ2-3; 13 positions match TRBD2. Germline CDR1 and CDR2: SGHTA and FQGNSA. The CDR3 length is 19 residues. The V gene end was trimmed by 2 bases and the J gene end by 0 bases; junction bases not matched to a gene: 8.

The V call is TRBV2, the J call TRBJ1-3; D possibly corresponds to TRBD1 (5 bases). CDR3 length equals 13 residues. Trimming took off 8 bases at V and 7 bases at J, with 15 bases between the two ends. Looked up from germline, CDR1 is SNHLY and CDR2 is FYNNEI. The CDR3 protein is CASLGANVNTIYF. The CDR3 bases are TGTGCCAGCCTTGGGGCAAATGTGAACACCATATATTTT.

This clone was detected a few times. The V gene is TRBV6-6, the J gene TRBJ1-1; D might be TRBD1 (5 bases). Germline assignment: CDR1 MNHNY and CDR2 SVGAGI (reference sequence). This CDR3 spans 13 amino acids. The V gene lost 2 bases and the J gene lost 4 bases, with 8 bases spanning the gap. The CDR3 spells CASSYQGTTEAFF. The CDR3 DNA follows: TGTGCCAGCAGTTACCAGGGTACCACTGAAGCTTTCTTT.

The J gene is TRBJ2-3, the V gene TRBV5-1, with 7 positions matching TRBD2. CDR1 and CDR2 from the germline V gene are SGHRS and YFSETQ. Unmatched junction bases numbered 7, after V lost 4 bases and J lost 2 bases. The CDR3 contains 15 residues. CDR3 protein: CASSQDGGSTDTQYF. The DNA of the CDR3 is TGCGCCAGCAGCCAGGACGGGGGGTCCACAGATACGCAGTATTTT.

The V gene is TRBV19, the J gene TRBJ1-2; D is possibly TRBD1 (6 bases). CDR3 length: 17 residues. V lost 0 bases and J lost 2, with 16 bases in between. CDR1 is LNHDA, CDR2 SQIVND, per germline (reference sequence). The CDR3 nucleotides read TGTGCCAGTAGTATAGATCACTGGGGGCGGCTAAACTATGGCTACACCTTC. Its protein product is CASSIDHWGRLNYGYTF.

J is TRBJ2-1 and V is TRBV7-2; the D gene is possibly TRBD2 (5 bases). The ends were cut back, 3 bases at V and 4 bases at J, with 13 bases in the middle. This CDR3 comprises 15 residues. Germline CDR1 is SGHTA and CDR2 is FQGNSA. CDR3 sequence (DNA): TGTGCCAGCAGCTTTTCCGGCTCGGGGTACAATGAGCAGTTCTTC. It encodes CASSFSGSGYNEQFF.

The chain carries TRBV11-2 and TRBJ2-2; 10 positions agree with TRBD2. The germline gives CDR1 SGHAT, CDR2 FQNNGV. The CDR3 spans 15 residues. The J segment lost 4 bases and the V segment lost 4 bases, leaving 3 bases of the junction unmatched. The CDR3: CASSSVAGGTGELFF. The CDR3 DNA reads TGTGCCAGCAGCTCCGTAGCGGGAGGCACCGGGGAGCTGTTTTTT.

The gene calls are TRBV4-1 and TRBJ1-2, with a tentative D call TRBD1 (6 bases). Germline values: CDR1 MGHRA, CDR2 YSYEKL. The V end lost 0 bases, the J end lost 4 bases, and 9 bases lay between the germline ends. The CDR3 has 14 amino acids. The CDR3 nucleotides are TGCGCCAGCAGCCAAGATCGACAGGTCTATGGCTACACCTTC. Its translation is CASSQDRQVYGYTF.

This chain links TRBV7-6 with TRBJ2-1, with 7 bases fitting TRBD1. After removal of 1 base from V and 5 bases from J, the junction contained 5 bases not matched to a gene. CDR1 is SGHVS, CDR2 FNYEAQ, per germline. This CDR3 spans 15 amino acids. CDR3 region: CASSLGQGFHNEQFF. Written as DNA, the CDR3 is TGTGCCAGCAGCTTAGGACAGGGCTTTCACAATGAGCAGTTCTTC.

The V and J genes are TRBV6-1 and TRBJ2-2, with TRBD1 matching 7 bases. Germline CDR1 is MNHNS and CDR2 is SASEGT. With V trimmed by 6 bases and J by 1 base, 5 bases remained unmatched. The CDR3 runs 15 residues. CDR3 sequence (DNA): TGTGCCAGCAGCAAAACAGGGGTGAACACCGGGGAGCTGTTTTTT. It is translated as CASSKTGVNTGELFF.

V is TRBV7-8 and J is TRBJ1-3, with TRBD1 matching 10 bases. V trimming: 1 base; J trimming: 0 bases; junction bases outside the gene matches: 9. CDR1 SGHVS and CDR2 FQNEAQ come from the germline V gene. This CDR3 contains 19 residues. The CDR3 DNA is TGTGCCAGCAGCTTAGATTACCGGGGACAGGGGAGCTCTGGAAACACCATATATTTT. This translates into CASSLDYRGQGSSGNTIYF.

This clone is a singleton in its sample. This chain uses TRBV4-3 with TRBJ1-1; no clear D gene. This CDR3 region has 16 residues. Trimming stripped 0 bases from V and 2 bases from J, with 13 bases between. CDR1 is LGHNA, CDR2 YSLEER, per germline. The CDR3 region is CASSQDSTGSNTEAFF. In DNA, the CDR3 is TGCGCCAGCAGCCAAGATTCAACGGGGTCAAACACTGAAGCTTTCTTT.

The chain joins TRBV27 to TRBJ2-1; perhaps TRBD2 as D (5 bases). V was clipped by 5 bases and J by 1 base, with 9 bases between them. This CDR3 spans 14 amino acids. Germline values: CDR1 MNHEY, CDR2 SMNVEV (reference sequence). The CDR3 region has the DNA TGTGCCAGCAGTCAAGCGGCTTCCTACAATGAGCAGTTCTTC. This encodes CASSQAASYNEQFF.

The CDR3 coding sequence is TGCGCCAGCAGCCAGACAGACACAGATACGCAGTATTTT. This encodes CASSQTDTDTQYF. V and J are TRBV4-3 and TRBJ2-3, with D perhaps TRBD1 (5 bases). Trimming pared 3 bases from V and 2 bases from J, leaving 6 bases between. This CDR3 has 13 amino acids. Germline CDR1 reads LGHNA; CDR2 reads YSLEER.

V usage is TRBV6-4 and J usage is TRBJ2-5; D remains unclear. This CDR3 region has 13 residues. With 4 bases removed from V and 4 bases from J, the gap between germline ends came to 10 bases. CDR1 and CDR2 from the germline V gene are MRHNA and SNTAGT. Written as DNA, the CDR3 is TGTGCCAGCAGTGCCACCATGAGAGAGACCCAGTACTTC. This translates into CASSATMRETQYF.

The V and J genes are TRBV28 and TRBJ2-7; D perhaps matches TRBD1 (6 bases). V lost 6 bases and J 9 bases, leaving 21 bases between the germline ends. Germline-derived CDR1 and CDR2 are MDHEN and SYDVKM. The CDR3 sequence is 14 residues long. Written as DNA, the CDR3 is TGTGCCAGCAGGCCCCATGGCGACAGGAATAGGCAGTACTTC. Translating it yields CASRPHGDRNRQYF.

J is TRBJ1-2 and V is TRBV7-6, with 8 bases fitting TRBD1. This CDR3 is built from 18 residues. The J segment lost 7 bases and the V segment lost 1 base, leaving 17 bases of the junction unmatched. The V gene's germline CDR1 is SGHVS and CDR2 FNYEAQ. CDR3 loop: CASSLVGPAGGRYSGYTF. CDR3 nucleotides: TGTGCCAGCAGCTTAGTAGGGCCGGCAGGGGGCCGGTATAGTGGCTACACCTTC.

This chain connects TRBV28 to TRBJ2-5; TRBD1 matches at 9 bases. The DNA end favors TRBJ2-7, so the J call may be wrong. CDR3 size: 15 residues. Germline CDR1 MDHEN, CDR2 SYDVKM. The chain's CDR3 is CASSLGQGPSYEQYF. CDR3 nucleotides: TGTGCCAGCAGCCTGGGACAGGGACCCTCCTACGAGCAGTACTTC.

This clone came up a few times. This CDR3 is CASSPPDSGNEQYF. In nucleotides, the CDR3 is TGTGCCAGCTCACCACCGGACAGCGGGAACGAGCAGTACTTC. The J gene is TRBJ2-7, the V gene TRBV18; D is perhaps TRBD2 (7 bases). The CDR3 has 14 residues. From germline, CDR1 is KGHSH and CDR2 LQKENI. V gave up 0 bases and J gave up 5 bases, with 11 bases separating them.

The chain employs TRBV19 and TRBJ2-7, with D possibly being TRBD1 (6 bases). CDR1 is LNHDA and CDR2 is SQIVND in the germline V gene (reference sequence). The V end lost 8 bases, the J end lost 3 bases, and 14 bases lay between the germline ends. The CDR3 loop spans 13 amino acids. The CDR3 DNA is TGTGCCAGTCGACAGGCTGGGGGCTACGAGCAGTACTTC. Residues: CASRQAGGYEQYF. Complete variable domain (other parts from reference TRBV19 and TRBJ2-7): DGGITQSPKYLFRKEGQNVTLSCEQNLNHDAMYWYRQDPGQGLRLIYYSQIVNDFQKGDIAEGYSVSREKKESFPLTVTSAQKNPTAFYLCASRQAGGYEQYFGPGTRLTVT.

V is TRBV6-5 and J is TRBJ2-3; 9 nucleotides agree with TRBD2. Germline V CDR1 and CDR2: MNHEY, SVGAGI. The junction had 6 bases not matched to a gene; V was cut back by 2 bases and J by 3 bases. CDR3 length equals 16 residues. The CDR3 DNA reads as TGTGCCAGCAGTTACGAGGCTAGCGGGGATACAGATACGCAGTATTTT. It specifies CASSYEASGDTDTQYF.

J is TRBJ1-6 and V is TRBV28; D may be TRBD1 (6 bases). Deletions cut 7 bases from V and 8 bases from J, with 21 bases between. The CDR3 has 16 amino acids. The germline gives CDR1 MDHEN, CDR2 SYDVKM. This CDR3 reads CASIRGGGFLDSPLHF. Here the CDR3 DNA reads TGTGCCAGCATCCGAGGGGGGGGGTTCTTGGATTCACCCCTCCACTTT. The whole variable domain, remainder taken from reference TRBV28 and TRBJ1-6, is DVKVTQSSRYLVKRTGEKVFLECVQDMDHENMFWYRQDPGLGLRLIYFSYDVKMKEKGDIPEGYSVSREKKERFSLILESASTNQTSMYLCASIRGGGFLDSPLHFGNGTRLTVT.

The chain is built from TRBV28 and TRBJ1-2; 8 bases match TRBD1. This CDR3 comprises 17 residues. Trimming at V came to 4 bases and at J to 4 bases, leaving 14 bases not matched to a gene. Germline lookup yields CDR1 MDHEN and CDR2 SYDVKM. CDR3 region: CASSSESSQGASYGYTF. CDR3 sequence (DNA): TGTGCCAGCAGTTCGGAATCTTCTCAGGGGGCCAGCTATGGCTACACCTTC.

There are a few counts of this clone. The V gene is TRBV7-2, the J gene TRBJ1-5, with D possibly matching TRBD1 (5 bases). Germline CDR1 and CDR2: SGHTA and FQGNSA. V was cut by 5 bases and J by 6 bases, with 17 bases left in between. The CDR3 has 15 residues. CDR3 DNA sequence: TGTGCCAGCAGCCTGTGGGGCCTAATGGCTCAGCCCCAGCATTTT. The encoded protein is CASSLWGLMAQPQHF.